This TCR beta chain was identified during a study of CD8+ T cells in alopecia areata. RNA extraction and reverse transcription yielded cDNA as sequencing template. Some clones are missing from TCRdb's copy, which holds only in-frame ones; the method was immunoSEQ multiplex PCR. Of about 110,000 clones listed, roughly 60% are singletons. V lost 0 bases to trimming and J lost 6 bases; unmatched junction nucleotides: 6. CDR3 length: 15 residues. Germline loops: CDR1 LGHNA, CDR2 YSLEER. The receptor was derived from a human donor in good health. The genes are TRBV4-3 and TRBJ1-2, with TRBD1 matching 8 bases. Sequencing used CD8+ T cells sorted from blood. The CDR3 is CASSQDTGGADGYTF. CDR3 in DNA: TGCGCCAGCAGCCAAGATACAGGGGGTGCGGATGGCTACACCTTC.